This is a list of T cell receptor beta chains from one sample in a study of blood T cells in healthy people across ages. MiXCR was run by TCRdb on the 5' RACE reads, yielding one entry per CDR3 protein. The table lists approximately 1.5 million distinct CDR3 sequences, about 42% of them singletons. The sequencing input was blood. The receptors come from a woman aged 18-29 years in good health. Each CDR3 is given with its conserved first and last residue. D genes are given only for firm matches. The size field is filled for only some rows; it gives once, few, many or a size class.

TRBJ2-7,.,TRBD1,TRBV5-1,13,CASRWDRGPEQYF,TGCGCCAGCAGATGGGACAGGGGTCCCGAGCAGTACTTC
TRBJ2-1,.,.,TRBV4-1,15,CASSQDRRGDDEQFF,TGTGCCAGCAGCCAAGACAGGAGGGGTGACGATGAGCAGTTCTTC
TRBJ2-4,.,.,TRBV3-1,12,CASSQDARTQYF,TGTGCCAGCAGCCAAGACGCTAGAACCCAGTACTTC
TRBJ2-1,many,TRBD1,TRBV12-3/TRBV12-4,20,CASSFLWAGGVSSSYNEQFF,TGTGCCAGCAGTTTTTTATGGGCAGGGGGCGTTTCGAGCTCCTACAATGAGCAGTTCTTC
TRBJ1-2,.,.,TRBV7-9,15,CASSASGLTASGYTF,TGTGCCAGCAGCGCCTCGGGTCTTACCGCTTCTGGCTACACCTTC
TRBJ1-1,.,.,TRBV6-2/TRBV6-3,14,CASRQQTMNTEAFF,TGTGCCAGCAGGCAACAGACAATGAACACTGAAGCTTTCTTT
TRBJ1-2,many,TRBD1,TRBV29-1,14,CSVSGTGGNYGYTF,TGCAGCGTATCCGGGACAGGGGGCAACTATGGCTACACCTTC
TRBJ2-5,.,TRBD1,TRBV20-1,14,CSANMGRGQETQYF,TGCAGTGCTAATATGGGCAGGGGGCAAGAGACCCAGTACTTC
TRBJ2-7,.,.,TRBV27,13,CASSGTADYEQYF,TGTGCCAGCAGTGGGACGGCCGATTACGAGCAGTACTTC
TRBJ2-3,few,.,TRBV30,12,CAWRRQVDTQYF,TGTGCCTGGAGACGGCAGGTAGATACGCAGTATTTT
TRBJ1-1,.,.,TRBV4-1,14,CASSLAGEYTEAFF,TGCGCCAGCAGCCTGGCTGGGGAATATACTGAAGCTTTCTTT
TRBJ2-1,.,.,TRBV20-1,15,CSAREGSIDYNEQFF,TGCAGTGCTAGAGAGGGTAGCATTGACTACAATGAGCAGTTCTTC
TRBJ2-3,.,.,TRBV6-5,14,CASSRVASTDTQYF,TGTGCCAGCAGTCGAGTAGCTAGCACAGATACGCAGTATTTT
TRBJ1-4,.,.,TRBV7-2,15,CASSGTGTGNEKLFF,TGTGCCAGCAGCGGCACCGGGACGGGAAATGAAAAACTGTTTTTT
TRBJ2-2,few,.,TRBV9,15,CASSVGRDRSGELFF,TGTGCCAGCAGCGTAGGCAGGGATCGGAGCGGGGAGCTGTTTTTT
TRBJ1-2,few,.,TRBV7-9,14,CGSSLSLGNHGYTF,TGTGGCAGCAGCTTAAGTCTGGGGAACCATGGCTACACCTTC
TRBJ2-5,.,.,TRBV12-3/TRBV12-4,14,CASTVGGGPETQYF,TGTGCCAGCACTGTAGGGGGAGGGCCGGAGACCCAGTACTTC
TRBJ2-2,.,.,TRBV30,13,CAWSRGSTGELFF,TGTGCCTGGAGTAGGGGTTCCACCGGGGAGCTGTTTTTT
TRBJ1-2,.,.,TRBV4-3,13,CASSQGRNRGYTF,TGCGCCAGCAGCCAAGGAAGGAACAGGGGCTACACCTTC
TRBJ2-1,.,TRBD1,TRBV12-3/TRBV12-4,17,CASSFYWTGQSYNEQFF,TGTGCCAGCAGTTTCTACTGGACAGGGCAATCCTACAATGAGCAGTTCTTC
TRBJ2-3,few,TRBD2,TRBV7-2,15,CASSDVGTSRDTQYF,TGTGCCAGCAGTGACGTCGGGACTAGTCGCGATACGCAGTATTTT
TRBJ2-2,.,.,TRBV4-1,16,CASSQEGGVNTGELFF,TGCGCCAGCAGCCAAGAAGGGGGAGTGAACACCGGGGAGCTGTTTTTT
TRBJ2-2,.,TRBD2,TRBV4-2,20,CASSQVGAGRLAGDTGELFF,TGTGCCAGCAGCCAAGTGGGGGCAGGCCGACTAGCGGGAGACACCGGGGAGCTGTTTTTT
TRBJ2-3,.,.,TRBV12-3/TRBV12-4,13,CASSTRSQDTQYF,TGTGCCAGCAGTACTAGAAGCCAAGATACGCAGTATTTT